This T cell receptor beta chain is drawn from a study of breast tumors, draining lymph nodes, adjacent tissues. Broader study findings: That most tumor T cells come from lymph nodes remained unproven. Findings are consistent with lymph node origin and intratumoral expansion of most tumor T cells. Tumor TCR diversity was below lymph nodes but above nontumor tissue.

TCRdb processed the multiplex PCR reads anew with MiXCR; each CDR3 protein has one entry. The sample carries approximately 100,000 distinct CDR3 sequences, 21% recorded once. V was pared by 0 bases and J by 6 bases, with 6 bases of the junction left unmatched. Germline values: CDR1 MGHRA, CDR2 YSYEKL. The CDR3 loop spans 16 amino acids. Axillary draining lymph nodes of breast cancer patients supplied the node samples. As to this clonotype: What it binds is unknown.

The rearrangement joins TRBV4-1 to TRBJ1-4; 8 bases are shared with TRBD1. The sequenced material came from axillary lymph node tissue. The clonotype comes from a female donor with breast cancer. Some clones in this sample may be carry-over from other donors' samples. The CDR3 here is CASSQERTGLHEKLFF. Written as DNA, the CDR3 is TGCGCCAGCAGCCAAGAGAGGACAGGGCTGCATGAAAAACTGTTTTTT.